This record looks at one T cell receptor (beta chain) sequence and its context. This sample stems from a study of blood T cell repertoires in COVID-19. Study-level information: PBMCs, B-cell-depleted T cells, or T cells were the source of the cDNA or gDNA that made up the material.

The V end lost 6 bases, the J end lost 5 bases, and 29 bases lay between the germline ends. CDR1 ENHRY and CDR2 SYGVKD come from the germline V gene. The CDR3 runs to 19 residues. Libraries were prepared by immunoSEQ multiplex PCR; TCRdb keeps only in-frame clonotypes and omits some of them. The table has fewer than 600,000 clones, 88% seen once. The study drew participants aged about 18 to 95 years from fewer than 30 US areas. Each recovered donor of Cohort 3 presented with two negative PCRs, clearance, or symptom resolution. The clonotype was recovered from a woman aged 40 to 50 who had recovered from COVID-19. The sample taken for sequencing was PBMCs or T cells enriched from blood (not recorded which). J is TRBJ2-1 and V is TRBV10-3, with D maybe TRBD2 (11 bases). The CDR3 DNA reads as TGTGCCATCAGCCGACAGGGGGCGGCTAGCGGGAGGTGGGACAATGAGCAGTTCTTC. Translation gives CAISRQGAASGRWDNEQFF.